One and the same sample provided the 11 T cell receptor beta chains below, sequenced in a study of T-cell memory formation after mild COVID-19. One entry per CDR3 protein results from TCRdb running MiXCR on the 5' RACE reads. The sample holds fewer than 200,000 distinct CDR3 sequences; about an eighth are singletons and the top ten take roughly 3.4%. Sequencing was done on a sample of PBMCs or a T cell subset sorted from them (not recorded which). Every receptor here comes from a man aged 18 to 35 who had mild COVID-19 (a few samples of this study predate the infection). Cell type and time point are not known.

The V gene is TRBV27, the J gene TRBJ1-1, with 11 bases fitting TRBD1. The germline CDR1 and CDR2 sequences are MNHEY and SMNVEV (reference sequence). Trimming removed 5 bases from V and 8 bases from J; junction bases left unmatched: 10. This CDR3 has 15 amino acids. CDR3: CASSHRGQGALEAFF. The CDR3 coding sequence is TGTGCCAGCAGTCACCGAGGACAGGGGGCCCTAGAAGCTTTCTTT.

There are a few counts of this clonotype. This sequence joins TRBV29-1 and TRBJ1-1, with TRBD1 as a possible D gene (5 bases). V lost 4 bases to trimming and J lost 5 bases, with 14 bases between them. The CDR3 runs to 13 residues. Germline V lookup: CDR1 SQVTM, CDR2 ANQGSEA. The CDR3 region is CSVVRGAETEAFF. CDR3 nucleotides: TGCAGCGTTGTTAGGGGCGCGGAGACTGAAGCTTTCTTT.

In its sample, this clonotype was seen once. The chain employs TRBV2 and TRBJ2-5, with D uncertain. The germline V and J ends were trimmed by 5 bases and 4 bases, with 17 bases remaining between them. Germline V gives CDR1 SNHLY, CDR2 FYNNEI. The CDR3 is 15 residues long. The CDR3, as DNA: TGTGCCAGCAGTCTGAACCCACAGCCCCCAGAGACCCAGTACTTC. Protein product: CASSLNPQPPETQYF. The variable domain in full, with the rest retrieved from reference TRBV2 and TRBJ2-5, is EPEVTQTPSHQVTQMGQEVILRCVPISNHLYFYWYRQILGQKVEFLVSFYNNEISEKSEIFDDQFSVERPDGSNFTLKIRSTKLEDSAMYFCASSLNPQPPETQYFGPGTRLLVL.

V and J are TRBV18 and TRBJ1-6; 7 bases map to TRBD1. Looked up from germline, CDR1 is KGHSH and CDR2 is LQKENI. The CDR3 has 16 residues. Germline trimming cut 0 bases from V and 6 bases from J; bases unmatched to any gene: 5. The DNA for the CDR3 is TGTGCCAGCTCACCACCGGGGGACAGTCCTAATTCACCCCTCCACTTT. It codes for CASSPPGDSPNSPLHF. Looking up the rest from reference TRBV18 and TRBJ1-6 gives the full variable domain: NAGVMQNPRHLVRRRGQEARLRCSPMKGHSHVYWYRQLPEEGLKFMVYLQKENIIDESGMPKERFSAEFPKEGPSILRIQQVVRGDSAAYFCASSPPGDSPNSPLHFGNGTRLTVT.

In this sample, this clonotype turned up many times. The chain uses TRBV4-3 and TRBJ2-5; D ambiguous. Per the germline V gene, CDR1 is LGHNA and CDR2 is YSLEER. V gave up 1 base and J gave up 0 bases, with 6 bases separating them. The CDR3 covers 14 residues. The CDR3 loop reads CASSQGTYQETQYF. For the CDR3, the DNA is TGCGCCAGCAGCCAAGGTACCTACCAAGAGACCCAGTACTTC.

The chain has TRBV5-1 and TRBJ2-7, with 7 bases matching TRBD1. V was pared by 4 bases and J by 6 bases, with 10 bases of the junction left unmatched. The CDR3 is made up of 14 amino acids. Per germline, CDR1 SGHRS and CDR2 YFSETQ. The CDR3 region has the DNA TGCGCCAGCAGCCCCTCGACAGGGTCCGGCGAGCAGTACTTC. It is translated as CASSPSTGSGEQYF.

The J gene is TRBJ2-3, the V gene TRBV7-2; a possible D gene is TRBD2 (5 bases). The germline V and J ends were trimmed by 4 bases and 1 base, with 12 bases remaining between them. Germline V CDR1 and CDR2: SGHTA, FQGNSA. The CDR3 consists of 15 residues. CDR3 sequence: CASSSRTPRTDTQYF. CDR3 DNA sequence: TGTGCCAGCAGCTCTCGGACTCCCCGCACAGATACGCAGTATTTT.

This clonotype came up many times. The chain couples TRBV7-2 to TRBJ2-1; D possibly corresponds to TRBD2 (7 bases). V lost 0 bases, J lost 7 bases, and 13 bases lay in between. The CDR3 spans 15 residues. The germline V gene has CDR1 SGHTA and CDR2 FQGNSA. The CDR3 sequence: CASSLAWTRGNEQFF. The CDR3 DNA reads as TGTGCCAGCAGCTTAGCTTGGACTAGGGGGAATGAGCAGTTCTTC.

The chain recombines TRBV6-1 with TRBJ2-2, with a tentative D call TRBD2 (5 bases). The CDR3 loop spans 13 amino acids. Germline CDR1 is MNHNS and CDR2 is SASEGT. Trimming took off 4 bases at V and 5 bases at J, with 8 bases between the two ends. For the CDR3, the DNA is TGTGCCAGCAGTGTTCGCGGGACCGGGGAGCTGTTTTTT. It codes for CASSVRGTGELFF.

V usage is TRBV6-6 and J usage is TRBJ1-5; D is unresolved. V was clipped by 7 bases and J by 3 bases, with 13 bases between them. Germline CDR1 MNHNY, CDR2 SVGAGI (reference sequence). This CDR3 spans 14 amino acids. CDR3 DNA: TGTGCCAGCACTCGGACGGAGAACAATCAGCCCCAGCATTTT. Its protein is CASTRTENNQPQHF.

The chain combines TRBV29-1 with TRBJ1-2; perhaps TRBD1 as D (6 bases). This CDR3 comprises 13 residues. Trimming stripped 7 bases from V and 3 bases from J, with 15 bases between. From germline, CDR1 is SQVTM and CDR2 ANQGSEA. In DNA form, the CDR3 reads TGCAGCGGCACACAGGGTATAGACTATGGCTACACCTTC. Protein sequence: CSGTQGIDYGYTF.